The source of this T cell receptor (beta chain) is a study of blood T cell repertoires in COVID-19. Study in general: From T cells, B-cell-depleted T cells, or PBMCs came the material, which was cDNA or gDNA.

V was pared by 4 bases and J by 0 bases, with 11 bases between. CDR1 is SGDLS, CDR2 YYNGEE, per germline. The CDR3 sequence is 15 residues long. Sequencing was performed with immunoSEQ multiplex PCR; in TCRdb, only in-frame clones are kept and a portion is missing. This sample has about 320,000 clones, with roughly 88% found just once. V and J are TRBV9 and TRBJ1-3, with D hard to call. Material: peripheral blood. The sequence was collected from a woman aged 25 to 39 with COVID-19, enrolled during active disease. The CDR3 DNA reads TGTGCCAGCAGCCCCGGTATTCTCTCTGGAAACACCATATATTTT. Amino acids: CASSPGILSGNTIYF.